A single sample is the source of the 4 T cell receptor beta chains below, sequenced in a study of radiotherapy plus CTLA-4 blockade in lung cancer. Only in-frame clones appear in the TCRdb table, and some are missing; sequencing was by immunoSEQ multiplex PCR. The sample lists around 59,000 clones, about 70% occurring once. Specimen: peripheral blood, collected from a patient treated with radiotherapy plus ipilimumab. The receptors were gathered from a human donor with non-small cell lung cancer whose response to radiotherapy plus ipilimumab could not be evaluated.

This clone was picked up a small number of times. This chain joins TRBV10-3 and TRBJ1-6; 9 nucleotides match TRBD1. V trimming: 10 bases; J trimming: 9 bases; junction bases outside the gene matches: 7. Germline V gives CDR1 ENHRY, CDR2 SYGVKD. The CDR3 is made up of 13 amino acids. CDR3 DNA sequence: TGTGCCACACAGGGGGCAGAGGGTTCACCCCTCCACTTT. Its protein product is CATQGAEGSPLHF.

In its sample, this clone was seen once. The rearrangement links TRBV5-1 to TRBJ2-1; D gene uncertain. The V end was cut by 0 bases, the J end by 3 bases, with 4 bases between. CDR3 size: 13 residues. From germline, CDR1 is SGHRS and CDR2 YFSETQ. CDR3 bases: TGCGCCAGCAGCTTGGCCGTCTACAATGAGCAGTTCTTC. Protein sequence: CASSLAVYNEQFF.

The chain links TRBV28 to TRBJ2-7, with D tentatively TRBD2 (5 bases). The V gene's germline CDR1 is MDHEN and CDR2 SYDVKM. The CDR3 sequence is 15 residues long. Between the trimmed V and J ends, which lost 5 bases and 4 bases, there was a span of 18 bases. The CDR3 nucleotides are TGTGCCAGCAGTCCCGACGGTAGAGGGTGGTACGAGCAGTACTTC. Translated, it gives CASSPDGRGWYEQYF.

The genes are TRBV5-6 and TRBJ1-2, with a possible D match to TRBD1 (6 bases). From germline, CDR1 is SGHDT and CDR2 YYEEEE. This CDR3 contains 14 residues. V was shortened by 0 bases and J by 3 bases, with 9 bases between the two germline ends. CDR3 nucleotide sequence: TGTGCCAGCAGCTTGGACAGGGTCGACTATGGCTACACCTTC. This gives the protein CASSLDRVDYGYTF.